The 23 T cell receptor beta chains given below trace back to one sample, sequenced in a study of blood T cells in healthy people across ages. The authors ran a second PCR of about 7 to 11 cycles using a sample-barcoded 5' primer and a J-beta primer mix. Using its own MiXCR run on the 5' RACE reads, TCRdb lists one record per CDR3 protein. Of 1.4 million or so distinct CDR3 sequences detected, less than 45% appear once; the ten largest clones hold approximately 4.1%. Material: blood. The receptor source for this set is a woman aged 18 to 35 in good health.

With regard to this clonotype: A read error may account for a junction end that differs from germline. This chain connects TRBV12-3 or TRBV12-4 to TRBJ2-3, with D perhaps TRBD2 (6 bases). The CDR3 covers 13 residues. CDR3 protein: CASGLLGTDTQYF. CDR3 sequence (DNA): TGCGCCAGCGGACTATTGGGAACAGATACGCAGTATTTT.

Concerning this clonotype itself: This may be a read error, as it is one base from a much larger clone. The rearrangement links TRBV2 to TRBJ1-1; tentatively, D is TRBD1 (6 bases). Trimming stripped 8 bases from V and 0 bases from J, with 10 bases between. The CDR3 contains 13 residues. The germline V gene encodes CDR1 SNHLY and CDR2 FYNNEI. The CDR3 loop is CASLGGLNTEAFF. In DNA, the CDR3 is TGTGCCAGCTTGGGGGGGCTGAACACTGAAGCTTTCTTT. The whole variable domain, filled in from reference TRBV2 and TRBJ1-1, reads EPEVTQTPSHQVTQMGQEVILRCVPISNHLYFYWYRQILGQKVEFLVSFYNNEISEKSEIFDDQFSVERPDGSNFTLKIRSTKLEDSAMYFCASLGGLNTEAFFGQGTRLTVV.

The chain combines TRBV20-1 with TRBJ1-1, with 12 bases lining up with TRBD1. The CDR3 covers 16 residues. Germline values: CDR1 DFQATT, CDR2 SNEGSKA (reference sequence). Trimming removed 5 bases from V and 5 bases from J; junction bases left unmatched: 12. CDR3 DNA sequence: TGCAGTGCTGCCGGGACAGGGGGCAAAAGGTCGACTGAAGCTTTCTTT. This encodes CSAAGTGGKRSTEAFF.

The gene calls are TRBV20-1 and TRBJ2-5; 16 bases are shared with TRBD2. The trim removed 2 bases at V and 5 bases at J, leaving 8 bases unmatched. Per the germline V gene, CDR1 is DFQATT and CDR2 is SNEGSKA (reference sequence). CDR3 length equals 17 residues. The CDR3 here is CSARQGLAGGPRETQYF. As DNA, the CDR3 is TGCAGTGCTAGACAGGGACTAGCGGGAGGGCCGAGGGAGACCCAGTACTTC.

This clonotype has only a few counts. This chain uses TRBV20-1 with TRBJ2-5; D call uncertain. Trimming removed 1 base at V and 4 bases at J, with 13 bases between. This CDR3 has 14 residues. Germline V gene data show CDR1 as DFQATT and CDR2 as SNEGSKA (reference sequence). The CDR3 sequence is CSARVGALGETQYF. As DNA, the CDR3 is TGCAGTGCTAGAGTAGGAGCTTTAGGAGAGACCCAGTACTTC.

V is TRBV11-3 and J is TRBJ2-5; 9 positions match TRBD1. Germline V gene sequence: CDR1 SGHNT, CDR2 YENEEA. V lost 0 bases to trimming and J lost 11 bases; unmatched junction nucleotides: 13. This CDR3 is 16 amino acids long. The CDR3: CASSLDPQRQGGEQYF. As DNA, the CDR3 is TGTGCCAGCAGCTTAGATCCCCAACGACAGGGGGGTGAGCAGTACTTC.

In this sample, this clonotype turned up many times. The chain couples TRBV6-6 to TRBJ2-1; D ambiguous. The CDR3 covers 13 residues. The germline V and J ends were trimmed by 2 bases and 3 bases, with 5 bases remaining between them. The germline V gene has CDR1 MNHNY and CDR2 SVGAGI (reference sequence). The CDR3 DNA reads TGTGCCAGCAGTTACGTGGGCTACAATGAGCAGTTCTTC. This encodes CASSYVGYNEQFF.

Comments on this clonotype: One base away lies a much larger clone, so this may be a sequencing read error. The V gene is TRBV11-2, the J gene TRBJ2-7, with a possible D match to TRBD2 (6 bases). V lost 0 bases and J lost 4, with 10 bases in between. Looked up from germline, CDR1 is SGHAT and CDR2 is FQNNGV. The CDR3 covers 14 residues. CDR3 protein: CASSLELSGYEQYV. DNA for the CDR3: TGTGCCAGCAGCTTAGAGCTTAGCGGATACGAGCAGTACGTC.

This clonotype was picked up one time. The chain uses TRBV28 and TRBJ1-5; 7 nucleotides agree with TRBD1. The CDR3 runs 16 residues. J gave up 4 bases and V 3 bases, and 9 bases lay outside the gene matches. From germline, CDR1 is MDHEN and CDR2 SYDVKM. The DNA of the CDR3 is TGTGCCAGCAGTTTCAGACAGGGCGGTCGGAATCAGCCCCAGCATTTT. Translated, it gives CASSFRQGGRNQPQHF.

This clonotype was found once. The chain is built from TRBV24-1 and TRBJ2-2, with 8 nucleotides matching TRBD1. The germline CDR1 and CDR2 sequences are KGHDR and SFDVKD. V lost 9 bases, J lost 5 bases, and 4 bases stayed unmatched. The CDR3 extends over 13 amino acids. The CDR3 DNA sequence: TGTGCCACCGCAACAGGGGGTACCGGGGAGCTGTTTTTT. This gives the protein CATATGGTGELFF.

The V and J genes are TRBV6-5 and TRBJ1-2; no definite D call. Trimming removed 6 bases from V and 0 bases from J, with 17 bases in between. Germline CDR1 reads MNHEY; CDR2 reads SVGAGI. The CDR3 is made up of 16 amino acids. The CDR3 nucleotides read TGTGCCAGCAGCCGAGCGGGCGGGTTAGCTAACTATGGCTACACCTTC. Amino acid sequence: CASSRAGGLANYGYTF.

V is TRBV28 and J is TRBJ1-4; the D is unclear. The CDR3 totals 16 residues. The germline gives CDR1 MDHEN, CDR2 SYDVKM. The ends were cut back, 5 bases at V and 0 bases at J, with 13 bases in the middle. The CDR3 DNA is TGTGCCAGCAGTCCTTCGGTTCGCGCAACTAATGAAAAACTGTTTTTT. Translating gives CASSPSVRATNEKLFF.

This clonotype came up a few times. The chain employs TRBV5-1 and TRBJ2-1; the match to TRBD1 covers 11 bases. There are 17 residues in the CDR3. Germline loops: CDR1 SGHRS, CDR2 YFSETQ. V was clipped by 4 bases and J by 7 bases; unmatched bases: 13. The CDR3 spells CASSPGHRDRGLNEQFF. The DNA for the CDR3 is TGCGCCAGCAGCCCAGGCCACCGGGACAGGGGGTTGAATGAGCAGTTCTTC. Filled out from reference TRBV5-1 and TRBJ2-1, the complete variable domain reads KAGVTQTPRYLIKTRGQQVTLSCSPISGHRSVSWYQQTPGQGLQFLFEYFSETQRNKGNFPGRFSGRQFSNSRSEMNVSTLELGDSALYLCASSPGHRDRGLNEQFFGPGTRLTVL.

This clonotype was seen at least ten times. This chain joins TRBV20-1 and TRBJ1-2; the match to TRBD1 covers 7 bases. Trimming cost V 6 bases and J 4 bases; bases outside gene matches: 5. Germline V gene lookup returns CDR1 DFQATT and CDR2 SNEGSKA (reference sequence). This CDR3 has 12 residues. In nucleotides, the CDR3 is TGCAGTGCCATCCGGGACAGCTATGGCTACACCTTC. Translating it yields CSAIRDSYGYTF.

This clonotype occurred a few times. V and J are TRBV7-9 and TRBJ1-2; no clear D. The CDR3 totals 12 residues. Germline CDR1 reads SEHNR; CDR2 reads FQNEAQ (reference sequence). Trimming stripped 7 bases from V and 8 bases from J, with 14 bases between. CDR3 residues: CASKPPSEGYTF. Written as DNA, the CDR3 is TGTGCCAGCAAGCCCCCCAGTGAAGGCTACACCTTC.

CDR3 bases: TGTGCCAGCAGCTCCGGACTAGCGGGTAGCTCCTACGAGCAGTTCTTC. Translated, it gives CASSSGLAGSSYEQFF. The J gene is TRBJ2-1, the V gene TRBV7-9; TRBD2 agrees at 11 bases. The V segment lost 4 bases and the J segment 10 bases; nucleotides outside the gene matches: 12. The germline CDR1 and CDR2 sequences are SEHNR and FQNEAQ (reference sequence). The CDR3 covers 16 residues.

This clonotype was recorded once. This chain joins TRBV27 and TRBJ1-1, with D possibly matching TRBD1 (5 bases). The V gene's germline CDR1 is MNHEY and CDR2 SMNVEV (reference sequence). V lost 2 bases to trimming and J lost 8 bases, with 9 bases between them. The CDR3 loop spans 12 amino acids. The CDR3 DNA reads TGTGCCAGCAGTTTAACGAAGGGGGAAGCTTTCTTT. Protein sequence: CASSLTKGEAFF.

The chain has TRBV5-1 and TRBJ1-2, with TRBD1 identical over 11 bases. The CDR3 is made up of 15 amino acids. V dropped 3 bases and J dropped 4; count of bases not matched to a gene: 5. From germline, CDR1 is SGHRS and CDR2 YFSETQ. The CDR3 DNA reads TGCGCCAGCAGCTGGACAGGGGGCGAAGGCTATGGCTACACCTTC. Encoded protein: CASSWTGGEGYGYTF.

This clonotype appeared a single time. The chain uses TRBV5-5 and TRBJ1-2; D remains unclear. Trimming removed 4 bases from V and 2 bases from J, with 12 bases in between. The CDR3 runs to 14 residues. In germline, CDR1 is SGHKS, CDR2 YYEKEE (reference sequence). CDR3 DNA sequence: TGTGCCAGCAGCCAACAGCGGGCGAACTATGGCTACACCTTC. Its protein is CASSQQRANYGYTF.

Turning to this clonotype: One end of the junction does not line up with germline, which may come from a read error. The chain recombines TRBV4-1 with TRBJ2-1, with a tentative D call TRBD1 (7 bases). Germline loops: CDR1 MGHRA, CDR2 YSYEKL. This CDR3 is 15 amino acids long. The chain's CDR3 is CASSLRQGGYTEQFF. DNA of the CDR3: TGCGCCAGCAGCCTGCGGCAGGGGGGTTACACTGAGCAGTTCTTC.

This clonotype was recorded a few times. This chain links TRBV7-9 with TRBJ2-4; perhaps TRBD2 as D (6 bases). V dropped 5 bases and J dropped 13 bases, with 21 bases sitting between them. The germline gives CDR1 SEHNR, CDR2 FQNEAQ (reference sequence). CDR3 size: 14 residues. The DNA of the CDR3 is TGTGCCAGCAGCATTATGGACCATTCGGGAGAGCAGTACTTC. This gives the protein CASSIMDHSGEQYF.

This chain connects TRBV11-2 to TRBJ2-7; 7 positions match TRBD2. CDR1 SGHAT and CDR2 FQNNGV come from the germline V gene. This CDR3 has 14 residues. V dropped 4 bases and J dropped 5; count of bases not matched to a gene: 8. The CDR3 sequence is CASSSPGLSDEQYF. The CDR3 bases are TGTGCCAGCAGCTCACCGGGACTATCGGACGAGCAGTACTTC.

This clonotype occurred a few times. The V call is TRBV10-1, the J call TRBJ1-2; unclear D gene. The CDR3 consists of 13 residues. Per the germline V gene, CDR1 is WNHNN and CDR2 is SYGVQD (reference sequence). Trimming removed 10 bases from V and 6 bases from J, with 18 bases in between. The CDR3 DNA sequence: TGCGCCACCCCGAGGAATGCCCCCGATGGCTACACCTTC. It codes for CATPRNAPDGYTF.